The rows below give T cell receptor beta chains drawn from one sample of a study of OX40 agonist ivuxolimab in advanced cancers. The method was immunoSEQ multiplex PCR; TCRdb's version includes in-frame clones alone and lacks a portion of them. The sample includes tens of thousands of clones, less than 90% seen only once; the top ten take roughly 0.5%. Sample: CD4+ or CD8+ T cells sorted from blood, taken in a trial of the OX40 agonist ivuxolimab. The origin of the receptors is an adult with an advanced solid tumor such as melanoma, head and neck, liver or kidney cancer. Both conserved end residues are part of each CDR3. A D gene is named only where the DNA matches it firmly. Size tells how often a clone was seen (once, few, many) or the class of an expanded clone, and some rows leave it out.

J gene	D gene	V gene	clone size	CDR3 DNA	CDR3 protein
TRBJ2-3	.	TRBV2	.	TGTGCCAGCAGCTGGGGCGGGGCGTTGGATACGCAGTATTTT	CASSWGGALDTQYF
TRBJ1-1	.	TRBV30	few	TGTGCCTGGAGTCCAATGACGGTCGTACGGGGTGAAGCTTTCTTT	CAWSPMTVVRGEAFF
TRBJ2-5	TRBD2	TRBV25-1	.	TGTGCCAGCAGTGATGCCCCGGGGACTAGCGGGGTACAAGAGACCCAGTACTTC	CASSDAPGTSGVQETQYF
TRBJ1-1	.	TRBV7-8	once	TGTGCCAGCAGCTTAGTGGCAGGGGTGAACACTGAAGCTTTCTTT	CASSLVAGVNTEAFF
TRBJ2-2	TRBD1	TRBV5-1	.	TGCGCCAGCAGCTTGGAGGGGGCAACCGGGGAGCTGTTTTTT	CASSLEGATGELFF
TRBJ1-5	.	TRBV5-6	once	TGTGCCAGCAGCTTGTCCGGAAGATATAGCAATCAGCCCCAGCATTTT	CASSLSGRYSNQPQHF
TRBJ2-7	.	TRBV9	.	TGTGCCAGCAGCGTAGGGGGAGACAGAGGGTACGAGCAGTACTTC	CASSVGGDRGYEQYF
TRBJ1-1	TRBD1	TRBV9	.	TGTGCCAGCAGCGCGGGACAGGGGCTGAACACTGAAGCTTTCTTT	CASSAGQGLNTEAFF
TRBJ2-1	TRBD1	TRBV10-1	.	TGCGCCAGCAGAGAACCGGGACAGAGAGTTAATGAGCAGTTCTTC	CASREPGQRVNEQFF
TRBJ2-1	.	TRBV6-5	.	TGTGCCAGCAGTTACCTTCCCTTCGATTACAATGAGCAGTTCTTC	CASSYLPFDYNEQFF
TRBJ1-2	TRBD1	TRBV5-4	.	TGTGCCAGCAGCCCGGACAGGGATAACTATGGCTACACCTTC	CASSPDRDNYGYTF
TRBJ2-7	TRBD1	TRBV14	.	TGTGCCAGCAGCCTCTCCGGGACAGGGGCTTTCGAGCAGTACTTC	CASSLSGTGAFEQYF
TRBJ2-1	.	TRBV5-1	.	TGCGCCAGCAGCCTCCAGGGTAGCAGCAATGAGCAGTTCTTC	CASSLQGSSNEQFF
TRBJ2-3	TRBD2	TRBV10-3	.	TGTGCCATCAGTGAGTCCCTTAGAGCCCTTGCGGGAGTTGGGACAGATACGCAGTATTTT	CAISESLRALAGVGTDTQYF
TRBJ2-1	.	TRBV6-6	.	TGTGCCAGCAGTTACCCCACTTTTAGCCCAGAGCAGTTCTTC	CASSYPTFSPEQFF
TRBJ1-4	.	TRBV6-1	once	TGTGCCAGCAGTGAAGGACGGAATAATGAAAAACTGTTTTTT	CASSEGRNNEKLFF
TRBJ1-1	TRBD1	TRBV4-2	.	TGTGCCAGCAGCCAAGTGACGACAGGGGGTGCTGAAGCTTTCTTT	CASSQVTTGGAEAFF
TRBJ1-3	.	TRBV19	.	TGTGCCAGTAGTCAACAGGTTCTCTCTGGAAACACCATATATTTT	CASSQQVLSGNTIYF
TRBJ2-1	.	TRBV21-1	.	TGTGCCAGCAGCAAAGATAAGGGCCTGCCCTACAATGAGCAGTTCTTC	CASSKDKGLPYNEQFF
TRBJ2-2	.	TRBV25-1	.	TGTGCCAGCAGTCCCCTACAGAACACCGGGGAGCTGTTTTTT	CASSPLQNTGELFF
TRBJ2-7	TRBD2	TRBV28	.	TGTGCCAGCAAGGAGGGAGGGGTGTCGGGCGAGCAGTACTTC	CASKEGGVSGEQYF
TRBJ2-5	TRBD2	TRBV18	.	TGTGCCAGCTCACCTGGACTAGCGGAGAGAGAGACCCAGTACTTC	CASSPGLAERETQYF
TRBJ1-5	TRBD1	TRBV30	.	TGTGCCTGGAGTGCCAAGGACAGGGGGAATCAGCCCCAGCATTTT	CAWSAKDRGNQPQHF
TRBJ2-1	.	TRBV4-3	.	TGCGCCAGCAGCCAAGGGGCGGACCTCGGTGAGCAGTTCTTC	CASSQGADLGEQFF
TRBJ2-7	TRBD2	TRBV2	.	TGTGCCAGCAGTGACACACGGACTAGCCCAGCGCAGTACTTC	CASSDTRTSPAQYF
TRBJ2-5	TRBD1	TRBV2	.	TGTGCCAGCAGGAGAAGGACAGGGGAAGAGACCCAGTACTTC	CASRRRTGEETQYF
TRBJ1-5	TRBD1	TRBV15	.	TGTGCCACCAGCAGAGGGGCCCGACAGGGTGGTAATCAGCCCCAGCATTTT	CATSRGARQGGNQPQHF
TRBJ2-7	.	TRBV4-3	.	TGCGCCAGCAGCCAAGATTTCAGCAGCTCCTACGAGCAGTACTTC	CASSQDFSSSYEQYF
TRBJ2-7	.	TRBV7-9	.	TGTGCCAGCAGCTTAGGATACGGTAACGAGCAGTACTTC	CASSLGYGNEQYF
TRBJ2-3	.	TRBV28	.	TGTGCCAGCAGTTTACGGTTATCTAGCACAGATACGCAGTATTTT	CASSLRLSSTDTQYF
TRBJ2-1	TRBD1	TRBV14	.	TGTGCCAGCAGCTGGACAGGGTACAATGAGCAGTTCTTC	CASSWTGYNEQFF